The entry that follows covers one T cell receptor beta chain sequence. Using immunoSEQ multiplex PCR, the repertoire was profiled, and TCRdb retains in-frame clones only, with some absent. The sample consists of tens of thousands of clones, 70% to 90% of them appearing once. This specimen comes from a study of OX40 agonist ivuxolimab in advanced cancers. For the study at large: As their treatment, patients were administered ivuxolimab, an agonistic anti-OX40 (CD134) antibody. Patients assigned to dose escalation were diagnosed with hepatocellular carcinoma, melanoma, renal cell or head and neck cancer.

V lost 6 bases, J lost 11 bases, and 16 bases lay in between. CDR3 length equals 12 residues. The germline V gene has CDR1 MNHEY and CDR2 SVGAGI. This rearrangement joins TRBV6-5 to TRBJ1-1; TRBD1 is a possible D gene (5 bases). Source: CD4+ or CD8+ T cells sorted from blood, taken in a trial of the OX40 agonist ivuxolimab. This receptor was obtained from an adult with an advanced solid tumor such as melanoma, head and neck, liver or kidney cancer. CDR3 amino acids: CASSPPWGEAFF. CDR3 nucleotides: TGTGCCAGCAGCCCTCCGTGGGGGGAGGCTTTCTTT.